A selection of T cell receptor beta chains follows, all from one sample in a study of lymphopenia after photon versus proton radiotherapy. Using immunoSEQ multiplex PCR, the repertoire was profiled, and TCRdb retains in-frame clones only, with some absent. Of 150,000 to 200,000 clones listed, 80% to 90% are singletons. Material: peripheral blood, obtained from a patient treated with photon-based radiotherapy. These TCRs come from a man aged 45 to 65 with gastric cancer. The CDR3 runs from the conserved cysteine through the conserved F or W. A D gene is named only where the DNA matches it firmly. Some rows have no size entry. The others give once, few or many, or a class for an expanded clone.

clone size: NA
D gene: NA
J gene: TRBJ2-5
V gene: TRBV4-2
CDR3 protein: CASSLEPSQKETQYF
CDR3 DNA: TGTGCCAGCAGCCTAGAACCCTCCCAGAAAGAGACCCAGTACTTC

clone size: NA
D gene: NA
J gene: TRBJ1-2
V gene: TRBV7-2
CDR3 protein: CASSQGTGNYGYTF
CDR3 DNA: TGCGCCAGCAGCCAAGGAACCGGGAACTATGGCTACACCTTC

clone size: NA
D gene: TRBD1
J gene: TRBJ1-2
V gene: TRBV6-5
CDR3 protein: CASSYSGTDNYGYTF
CDR3 DNA: TGTGCCAGCAGTTACTCAGGGACAGATAACTATGGCTACACCTTC

clone size: NA
D gene: TRBD1
J gene: TRBJ2-4
V gene: TRBV2
CDR3 protein: CASRRDRDQNIQYF
CDR3 DNA: TGTGCCAGCAGAAGGGACAGGGACCAAAACATTCAGTACTTC

clone size: NA
D gene: NA
J gene: TRBJ1-1
V gene: TRBV5-1
CDR3 protein: CASSLLAHTEAFF
CDR3 DNA: TGCGCCAGCAGCCTCCTCGCACACACTGAAGCTTTCTTT

clone size: NA
D gene: TRBD1
J gene: TRBJ1-1
V gene: TRBV10-3
CDR3 protein: CAITGTGLGTEAFF
CDR3 DNA: TGTGCCATCACCGGGACAGGGTTGGGCACTGAAGCTTTCTTT

clone size: NA
D gene: NA
J gene: TRBJ1-1
V gene: TRBV5-3
CDR3 protein: CASSLIGGEGTEAFF
CDR3 DNA: TGTGCCAGCAGCTTAATTGGCGGGGAGGGCACTGAAGCTTTCTTT

clone size: few
D gene: TRBD2
J gene: TRBJ2-7
V gene: TRBV30
CDR3 protein: CAWSVRRLAGVEQYF
CDR3 DNA: TGTGCCTGGAGTGTACGGAGACTAGCGGGAGTCGAGCAGTACTTC

clone size: NA
D gene: TRBD1
J gene: TRBJ1-6
V gene: TRBV30
CDR3 protein: CAWSSWDRGRSPLHF
CDR3 DNA: TGTGCCTGGAGTAGTTGGGACAGGGGGCGTTCACCCCTCCACTTT

clone size: NA
D gene: NA
J gene: TRBJ1-2
V gene: TRBV7-2
CDR3 protein: CASSPTVYGYTF
CDR3 DNA: TGTGCCAGCAGCCCGACAGTGTATGGCTACACCTTC

clone size: NA
D gene: NA
J gene: TRBJ2-2
V gene: TRBV11-3
CDR3 protein: CASSLDLPLAPNTGELFF
CDR3 DNA: TGTGCCAGCAGCTTAGATCTCCCGCTGGCCCCGAACACCGGGGAGCTGTTTTTT

clone size: NA
D gene: NA
J gene: TRBJ2-7
V gene: TRBV5-1
CDR3 protein: CASRGDSNGYEQYF
CDR3 DNA: TGCGCCAGCAGAGGGGATAGTAACGGCTACGAGCAGTACTTC

clone size: NA
D gene: NA
J gene: TRBJ2-1
V gene: TRBV5-6
CDR3 protein: CASSRQGGSGEQFF
CDR3 DNA: TGTGCCAGCAGCCGACAGGGAGGTTCTGGGGAGCAGTTCTTC

clone size: NA
D gene: TRBD2
J gene: TRBJ2-4
V gene: TRBV4-2
CDR3 protein: CASSQESRFTSGSWRDEAKNIQYF
CDR3 DNA: TGTGCCAGCAGCCAAGAGTCCCGCTTTACTAGCGGGAGTTGGAGGGATGAAGCCAAAAACATTCAGTACTTC

clone size: NA
D gene: TRBD1
J gene: TRBJ1-3
V gene: TRBV5-4
CDR3 protein: CASSWDRAGNTIYF
CDR3 DNA: TGTGCCAGCAGCTGGGACAGGGCTGGAAACACCATATATTTT

clone size: NA
D gene: TRBD2
J gene: TRBJ2-2
V gene: TRBV2
CDR3 protein: CASRRGTSGYTGELFF
CDR3 DNA: TGTGCCAGCAGGAGGGGGACTAGCGGATACACCGGGGAGCTGTTTTTT

clone size: NA
D gene: NA
J gene: TRBJ2-1
V gene: TRBV2
CDR3 protein: CASSVPGIPSYNEQFF
CDR3 DNA: TGTGCCAGCAGTGTTCCCGGGATCCCCTCCTACAATGAGCAGTTCTTC

clone size: once
D gene: NA
J gene: TRBJ1-3
V gene: TRBV6-6
CDR3 protein: CASSTNLGNTIYF
CDR3 DNA: TGTGCCAGCAGCACTAACCTTGGAAACACCATATATTTT

clone size: NA
D gene: TRBD2
J gene: TRBJ2-3
V gene: TRBV5-1
CDR3 protein: CASSWAGTSGTDTQYF
CDR3 DNA: TGCGCCAGCAGCTGGGCCGGGACTAGCGGTACAGATACGCAGTATTTT

clone size: many
D gene: NA
J gene: TRBJ2-1
V gene: TRBV4-2
CDR3 protein: CASSPETGYNEQFF
CDR3 DNA: TGTGCCAGCAGCCCCGAAACGGGATACAATGAGCAGTTCTTC

clone size: NA
D gene: NA
J gene: TRBJ1-5
V gene: TRBV30
CDR3 protein: CAWSVEGGQPQHF
CDR3 DNA: TGTGCCTGGAGTGTAGAGGGAGGTCAGCCCCAGCATTTT

clone size: NA
D gene: NA
J gene: TRBJ2-3
V gene: TRBV6-5
CDR3 protein: CASSYSGSTDTQYF
CDR3 DNA: TGTGCCAGCAGTTACTCAGGGTCCACAGATACGCAGTATTTT

clone size: NA
D gene: NA
J gene: TRBJ1-2
V gene: TRBV19
CDR3 protein: CASSMARGIRYTF
CDR3 DNA: TGTGCCAGTAGTATGGCCAGGGGAATACGGTACACCTTC

clone size: few
D gene: NA
J gene: TRBJ1-1
V gene: TRBV7-9
CDR3 protein: CASIKAANTEAFF
CDR3 DNA: TGTGCCAGCATTAAGGCGGCGAACACTGAAGCTTTCTTT

clone size: NA
D gene: TRBD1
J gene: TRBJ2-7
V gene: TRBV6-5
CDR3 protein: CASSSVGGSTYEQYF
CDR3 DNA: TGTGCCAGCAGTTCGGTAGGGGGCTCTACCTACGAGCAGTACTTC

clone size: NA
D gene: NA
J gene: TRBJ1-1
V gene: TRBV2
CDR3 protein: CASSERGEAFF
CDR3 DNA: TGTGCCAGCAGTGAGAGGGGAGAAGCTTTCTTT

clone size: NA
D gene: TRBD1
J gene: TRBJ1-1
V gene: TRBV6-1
CDR3 protein: CASRRREGAGTEAFF
CDR3 DNA: TGTGCCAGCAGGAGGAGGGAGGGGGCGGGGACTGAAGCTTTCTTT

clone size: NA
D gene: TRBD1
J gene: TRBJ1-2
V gene: TRBV7-9
CDR3 protein: CASSLIQAGGNYGYTF
CDR3 DNA: TGTGCCAGCAGCTTAATCCAGGCAGGGGGCAACTATGGCTACACCTTC

clone size: NA
D gene: NA
J gene: TRBJ2-1
V gene: TRBV11-2
CDR3 protein: CASRNFGTPKNEQFF
CDR3 DNA: TGTGCCAGCAGAAATTTCGGGACTCCAAAGAATGAGCAGTTCTTC

clone size: NA
D gene: TRBD2
J gene: TRBJ2-1
V gene: TRBV2
CDR3 protein: CASSERGRGGNEQFF
CDR3 DNA: TGTGCCAGCAGTGAAAGGGGCCGGGGGGGCAATGAGCAGTTCTTC

clone size: NA
D gene: TRBD1
J gene: TRBJ1-2
V gene: TRBV5-1
CDR3 protein: CASSFVGQGGGYTF
CDR3 DNA: TGCGCCAGCAGCTTTGTGGGACAGGGTGGTGGCTACACCTTC

clone size: few
D gene: TRBD1
J gene: TRBJ1-3
V gene: TRBV18
CDR3 protein: CASSRWDRGPGNTIYF
CDR3 DNA: TGTGCCAGCTCACGCTGGGACAGGGGGCCTGGAAACACCATATATTTT

clone size: NA
D gene: NA
J gene: TRBJ2-5
V gene: TRBV27
CDR3 protein: CASSLGTAPGGLQETQYF
CDR3 DNA: TGTGCCAGCAGTTTAGGGACAGCGCCTGGAGGGCTACAAGAGACCCAGTACTTC

clone size: NA
D gene: NA
J gene: TRBJ2-1
V gene: TRBV19
CDR3 protein: CASGSSYNEQFF
CDR3 DNA: TGTGCCAGCGGGAGCTCCTACAATGAGCAGTTCTTC

clone size: NA
D gene: NA
J gene: TRBJ2-7
V gene: TRBV18
CDR3 protein: CASSPREGSRNYEQYF
CDR3 DNA: TGTGCCAGCTCACCACGCGAGGGATCTCGGAACTACGAGCAGTACTTC

clone size: NA
D gene: NA
J gene: TRBJ2-1
V gene: TRBV2
CDR3 protein: CASSAWRSYNEQFF
CDR3 DNA: TGTGCCAGCAGTGCATGGCGGTCCTACAATGAGCAGTTCTTC

clone size: NA
D gene: NA
J gene: TRBJ1-3
V gene: TRBV29-1
CDR3 protein: CSVGTISGNTIYF
CDR3 DNA: TGCAGCGTTGGGACAATCTCTGGAAACACCATATATTTT

clone size: NA
D gene: TRBD1
J gene: TRBJ1-2
V gene: TRBV7-9
CDR3 protein: CASSFETGGAGNYGYTF
CDR3 DNA: TGTGCCAGCAGCTTTGAAACAGGGGGCGCGGGTAACTATGGCTACACCTTC

clone size: NA
D gene: TRBD1
J gene: TRBJ2-2
V gene: TRBV7-2
CDR3 protein: CASSFDRGHGELFF
CDR3 DNA: TGTGCCAGCAGCTTTGACAGGGGGCACGGGGAGCTGTTTTTT

clone size: NA
D gene: NA
J gene: TRBJ2-4
V gene: TRBV6-1
CDR3 protein: CASRGYIQYF
CDR3 DNA: TGTGCCAGCAGGGGCTACATTCAGTACTTC

clone size: NA
D gene: NA
J gene: TRBJ1-4
V gene: TRBV6-5
CDR3 protein: CASSPISGAYEKLFF
CDR3 DNA: TGTGCCAGCAGTCCTATCAGTGGGGCTTATGAAAAACTGTTTTTT

clone size: NA
D gene: TRBD1
J gene: TRBJ2-7
V gene: TRBV2
CDR3 protein: CASSSWDRAVF
CDR3 DNA: TGTGCCAGCAGTTCCTGGGACAGGGCGGTCTTC

clone size: NA
D gene: NA
J gene: TRBJ1-2
V gene: TRBV6-6
CDR3 protein: CASSPPEGRPSGYTF
CDR3 DNA: TGTGCCAGCAGCCCCCCCGAAGGCAGGCCCTCGGGCTACACCTTC

clone size: NA
D gene: NA
J gene: TRBJ1-1
V gene: TRBV5-5
CDR3 protein: CASSWGGRGTPEAFF
CDR3 DNA: TGTGCCAGCAGCTGGGGGGGACGAGGGACCCCTGAAGCTTTCTTT

clone size: NA
D gene: NA
J gene: TRBJ1-1
V gene: TRBV19
CDR3 protein: CASSMVPRGGTEAFF
CDR3 DNA: TGTGCCAGTAGTATGGTCCCCAGGGGAGGAACTGAAGCTTTCTTT

clone size: NA
D gene: NA
J gene: TRBJ2-6
V gene: TRBV5-1
CDR3 protein: CASSLGLLSGANVLTF
CDR3 DNA: TGCGCCAGCAGCTTGGGCCTGTTGTCTGGGGCCAACGTCCTGACTTTC

clone size: NA
D gene: NA
J gene: TRBJ2-7
V gene: TRBV7-9
CDR3 protein: CASSSSSYEQYF
CDR3 DNA: TGTGCCAGCAGCTCGAGCTCCTACGAGCAGTACTTC

clone size: once
D gene: TRBD1
J gene: TRBJ2-5
V gene: TRBV5-4
CDR3 protein: CASSTDRVETQYF
CDR3 DNA: TGTGCCAGCAGCACTGACAGGGTCGAGACCCAGTACTTC

clone size: NA
D gene: TRBD2
J gene: TRBJ2-1
V gene: TRBV9
CDR3 protein: CASSVEDLAGSIEQFF
CDR3 DNA: TGTGCCAGCAGCGTAGAGGATTTAGCGGGGTCCATTGAGCAGTTCTTC

clone size: NA
D gene: TRBD2
J gene: TRBJ2-3
V gene: TRBV28
CDR3 protein: CASSSYAGGPITDTQYF
CDR3 DNA: TGTGCCAGCAGTTCTTATGCGGGAGGGCCGATCACAGATACGCAGTATTTT